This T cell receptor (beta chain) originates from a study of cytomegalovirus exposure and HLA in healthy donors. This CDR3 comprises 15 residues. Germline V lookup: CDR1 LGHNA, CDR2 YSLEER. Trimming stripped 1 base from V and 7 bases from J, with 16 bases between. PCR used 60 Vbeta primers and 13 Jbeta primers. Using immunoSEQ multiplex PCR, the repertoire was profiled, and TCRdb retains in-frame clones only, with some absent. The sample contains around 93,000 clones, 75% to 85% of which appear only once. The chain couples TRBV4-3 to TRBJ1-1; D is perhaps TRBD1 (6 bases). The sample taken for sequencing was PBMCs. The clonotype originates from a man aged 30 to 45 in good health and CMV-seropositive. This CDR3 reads CASSQGNQGGGEAFF. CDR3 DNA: TGCGCCAGCAGCCAAGGGAACCAGGGAGGGGGTGAAGCTTTCTTT.